Shown below are 30 T cell receptor beta chains from a single sample sequenced in a study of blood T cell repertoires in COVID-19 (dated by TCRdb to 2020 to 2022). The method behind the library was the immunoSEQ multiplex PCR assay. The table comes from immuneACCESS by way of TCRdb, which keeps in-frame sequences with V and J called. Part of the clones is missing from these tables; in studies checked, under half for an unresolved V gene and the rest for unknown reasons. The sample includes roughly 330,000 clones, with 88% observed a single time. Of the sample, approximately 4% is held by the ten largest clones. Source material: peripheral blood. The source is a woman aged 50 to 60 with active or convalescent COVID-19.

The gene calls are TRBV4-3 and TRBJ1-2; possible D gene TRBD1, 6 bases. The germline V and J ends were trimmed by 0 bases and 7 bases, with 9 bases remaining between them. Per the germline V gene, CDR1 is LGHNA and CDR2 is YSLEER. The length of the CDR3 is 13 residues. The CDR3 DNA follows: TGCGCCAGCAGCCAAGACACAGGGTCTGGCTACACCTTC. The encoded protein is CASSQDTGSGYTF.

The rearrangement joins TRBV3-1 (or the pseudogene TRBV3-2) to TRBJ1-3; no clear D. Germline lookup yields CDR1 LGHDT and CDR2 YNNKEL (reference sequence). V was shortened by 0 bases and J by 3 bases, with 15 bases between the two germline ends. This CDR3 is 17 amino acids long. CDR3 in amino acids: CASSQDVRRRSGNTIYF. In nucleotides, the CDR3 is TGTGCCAGCAGCCAAGATGTTCGGCGGAGAAGTGGAAACACCATATATTTT.

The genes are TRBV7-2 and TRBJ2-7; D is possibly TRBD2 (5 bases). V shed 0 bases and J shed 0 bases, with 9 bases lying between them. This CDR3 comprises 15 residues. The germline gives CDR1 SGHTA, CDR2 FQGNSA. CDR3 in DNA: TGTGCCAGCAGCTTAGCGCCGACTAACTCCTACGAGCAGTACTTC. Its translation: CASSLAPTNSYEQYF.

The chain recombines TRBV7-2 with TRBJ2-3; perhaps TRBD1 as D (6 bases). Germline assignment: CDR1 SGHTA and CDR2 FQGNSA. V dropped 5 bases and J dropped 1 base, with 10 bases sitting between them. This CDR3 is 14 amino acids long. CDR3: CASSLGAGTDTQYF. Here the CDR3 DNA reads TGTGCCAGCAGCCTGGGGGCGGGCACAGATACGCAGTATTTT.

This chain connects TRBV11-2 to TRBJ2-7; 8 positions match TRBD2. Looked up from germline, CDR1 is SGHAT and CDR2 is FQNNGV. The ends lost 2 bases at V and 6 bases at J; junction bases unmatched: 9. The length of the CDR3 is 15 residues. As DNA, the CDR3 is TGTGCCAGCAGCTTATCCAGCGGGGGTCGGATCGAGCAGTACTTC. Translation gives CASSLSSGGRIEQYF.

CDR3 in DNA: TGCGCCAGCAGCCAAGATCAGGGAAGGGCTGAAGAGGCTTTCTTT. Translation gives CASSQDQGRAEEAFF. This sequence joins TRBV4-1 and TRBJ1-1; TRBD1 might be the D (5 bases). The CDR3 is 15 amino acids. CDR1 and CDR2 (germline): MGHRA, YSYEKL. The ends were cut back, 0 bases at V and 11 bases at J, with 19 bases in the middle.

Here the CDR3 DNA reads TGTGCCAGCAGTTTATTGATGGGCGGGAGATCGAACACCGGGGAGCTGTTTTTT. Residues: CASSLLMGGRSNTGELFF. V and J are TRBV28 and TRBJ2-2, with TRBD2 matching 7 bases. The CDR3 covers 18 residues. The germline gives CDR1 MDHEN, CDR2 SYDVKM. V was pared by 1 base and J by 0 bases, with 8 bases of the junction left unmatched. Full variable domain (rest looked up from reference TRBV28 and TRBJ2-2): DVKVTQSSRYLVKRTGEKVFLECVQDMDHENMFWYRQDPGLGLRLIYFSYDVKMKEKGDIPEGYSVSREKKERFSLILESASTNQTSMYLCASSLLMGGRSNTGELFFGEGSRLTVL.

This chain connects TRBV14 to TRBJ1-4; D remains ambiguous. Germline V gene data show CDR1 as SGHDN and CDR2 as FVKESK. The CDR3 consists of 15 residues. The V and J ends lost 0 bases and 8 bases respectively, with 13 bases between them. DNA of the CDR3: TGTGCCAGCAGCCAAGAGTCGGGGATTCGGGAAAAACTGTTTTTT. Translated, it gives CASSQESGIREKLFF.

This chain connects TRBV10-3 to TRBJ1-1; a possible D gene is TRBD1 (6 bases). V was shortened by 0 bases and J by 0 bases, with 11 bases between the two germline ends. The germline V gene encodes CDR1 ENHRY and CDR2 SYGVKD. The CDR3 contains 16 residues. The CDR3 DNA follows: TGTGCCATCAGTGAGTCGGGGGGGGCCATGAACACTGAAGCTTTCTTT. This codes for CAISESGGAMNTEAFF.

V and J are TRBV6-1 and TRBJ1-5, with 9 positions matching TRBD1. From germline, CDR1 is MNHNS and CDR2 SASEGT. Unmatched junction bases numbered 8, after V lost 4 bases and J lost 4 bases. This CDR3 comprises 16 residues. The CDR3 region has the DNA TGTGCCAGCAGTGGTCCCGGGACAGGGTGGAATCAGCCCCAGCATTTT. Translation gives CASSGPGTGWNQPQHF.

This chain links TRBV11-1 with TRBJ1-3; perhaps TRBD1 as D (5 bases). CDR1 SGHAT and CDR2 FQDESV come from the germline V gene (reference sequence). Trimming cost V 3 bases and J 2 bases, with 11 bases left between them. The CDR3 is made up of 15 amino acids. CDR3 DNA sequence: TGTGCCAGCAGCTTCGGGGGACCCACTGGAAACACCATATATTTT. As protein: CASSFGGPTGNTIYF. Combining the CDR3 with reference TRBV11-1 and TRBJ1-3 gives the whole variable domain EAEVAQSPRYKITEKSQAVAFWCDPISGHATLYWYRQILGQGPELLVQFQDESVVDDSQLPKDRFSAERLKGVDSTLKIQPAELGDSAMYLCASSFGGPTGNTIYFGEGSWLTVV.

The J gene is TRBJ1-5, the V gene TRBV6-4; D gene unclear. CDR1 is MRHNA and CDR2 is SNTAGT in the germline V gene. The CDR3 spans 16 residues. V was pared by 0 bases and J by 3 bases, with 12 bases between. The CDR3 here is CASSDSVSGLNQPQHF. Written as DNA, the CDR3 is TGTGCCAGCAGTGACTCGGTTTCAGGTCTCAATCAGCCCCAGCATTTT.

J is TRBJ1-1 and V is TRBV28; D may be TRBD1 (6 bases). CDR1 is MDHEN and CDR2 is SYDVKM in the germline V gene. The CDR3 covers 13 residues. Trimming took off 4 bases at V and 5 bases at J, with 11 bases between the two ends. The CDR3 is CASSYTRGTEAFF. CDR3 coding DNA: TGTGCCAGCAGTTACACCAGGGGAACTGAAGCTTTCTTT. Full variable domain (missing parts from reference TRBV28 and TRBJ1-1): DVKVTQSSRYLVKRTGEKVFLECVQDMDHENMFWYRQDPGLGLRLIYFSYDVKMKEKGDIPEGYSVSREKKERFSLILESASTNQTSMYLCASSYTRGTEAFFGQGTRLTVV.

The rearrangement uses TRBV9 and TRBJ1-3, with TRBD1 matching 10 bases. J gave up 4 bases and V 0 bases, and 4 bases lay outside the gene matches. CDR1 and CDR2 from the germline V gene are SGDLS and YYNGEE. The CDR3 spans 16 residues. As DNA, the CDR3 is TGTGCCAGCAGCGTAGGGACAGGGGGAGGAGGAAACACCATATATTTT. Protein: CASSVGTGGGGNTIYF.

The chain is built from TRBV2 and TRBJ1-2; 8 bases are shared with TRBD1. V shed 2 bases and J 4 bases; nucleotides not matched to a gene: 0. Germline values: CDR1 SNHLY, CDR2 FYNNEI. CDR3 length: 13 residues. CDR3 in DNA: TGTGCCAGCAGTGAACAGGGGGCCTATGGCTACACCTTC. Its protein product is CASSEQGAYGYTF.

This clone was seen a single time. This chain uses TRBV5-8 with TRBJ2-6; tentative D call: TRBD1 (5 bases). V shed 4 bases and J shed 0 bases, with 11 bases lying between them. The germline CDR1 and CDR2 sequences are SGHTS and YDEGEE. The CDR3 is 16 amino acids. CDR3 bases: TGTGCCAGCAGCGGGGCAGGAATCTCTGGGGCCAACGTCCTGACTTTC. Translation: CASSGAGISGANVLTF. Full variable domain (outside the CDR3, taken from reference TRBV5-8 and TRBJ2-6): EAGVTQSPTHLIKTRGQQATLRCSPISGHTSVYWYQQALGLGLQFLLWYDEGEERNRGNFPPRFSGRQFPNYSSELNVNALELEDSALYLCASSGAGISGANVLTFGAGSRLTVL.

The genes are TRBV4-1 and TRBJ2-3; 13 bases map to TRBD2. Germline V gives CDR1 MGHRA, CDR2 YSYEKL. The CDR3 sequence is 17 residues long. The V and J ends lost 2 bases and 3 bases, in that order; junction bases with no gene match: 5. CDR3 amino acids: CASSQRSTSGGTDTQYF. CDR3 sequence (DNA): TGCGCCAGCAGCCAACGGTCGACTAGCGGGGGGACAGATACGCAGTATTTT.

The chain recombines TRBV5-1 with TRBJ1-4, with TRBD1 matching over 9 bases. Germline CDR1 SGHRS, CDR2 YFSETQ. Trimming at V came to 4 bases and at J to 8 bases, leaving 9 bases not matched to a gene. The CDR3 is 15 amino acids. The CDR3 loop reads CASSLWTGEGEKLFF. The CDR3 coding sequence is TGCGCCAGCAGCCTGTGGACAGGGGAGGGGGAAAAACTGTTTTTT.

This clone was recorded only once. V usage is TRBV6-6 and J usage is TRBJ1-1; 12 nucleotides align to TRBD1. V gave up 5 bases and J gave up 10 bases; unmatched junction bases: 11. The CDR3 length is 15 residues. CDR1 MNHNY and CDR2 SVGAGI come from the germline V gene (reference sequence). CDR3 sequence (DNA): TGTGCCAGCAGTCCCCTCCCGGGACAGGGGGCAGGAGCTTTCTTT. Amino acid sequence: CASSPLPGQGAGAFF.

The rearrangement joins TRBV28 to TRBJ2-6, with D unresolved. Germline CDR1 MDHEN, CDR2 SYDVKM. V lost 7 bases and J lost 2, with 15 bases in between. CDR3 length: 16 residues. The CDR3 spells CASTLQRLTGANVLTF. The CDR3 region has the DNA TGTGCCAGCACCTTGCAAAGACTTACTGGGGCCAACGTCCTGACTTTC.

A note on this clone: A junction boundary mismatches the germline segment, possibly from a read error. This rearrangement joins TRBV5-1 to TRBJ1-5, with 9 bases that match TRBD1. This CDR3 has 16 residues. Germline V gives CDR1 SGHRS, CDR2 YFSETQ. DNA for the CDR3: TGCGCCAGCAGCTTGAACCCAACAGGGGGCAACCAGCCCCAGCATTTT. This gives the protein CASSLNPTGGNQPQHF.

This chain joins TRBV7-9 and TRBJ2-5, with 11 bases that match TRBD2. The CDR3 is 16 residues long. Germline lookup yields CDR1 SEHNR and CDR2 FQNEAQ (reference sequence). J was trimmed by 4 bases and V by 3 bases; bases with no gene match: 7. The CDR3 spells CASSFMGLAGGETQYF. The DNA for the CDR3 is TGTGCCAGCAGCTTCATGGGGCTAGCGGGAGGAGAGACCCAGTACTTC.

The J gene is TRBJ2-1, the V gene TRBV27; 10 nucleotides line up with TRBD2. V was clipped by 3 bases and J by 7 bases; unmatched bases: 3. Germline CDR1 is MNHEY and CDR2 is SMNVEV (reference sequence). CDR3 length: 14 amino acids. CDR3: CASSLGSGRNEQFF. The CDR3 DNA reads as TGTGCCAGCAGTTTGGGTAGCGGGAGGAATGAGCAGTTCTTC.

J is TRBJ1-5 and V is TRBV19; 12 nucleotides align to TRBD1. Germline CDR1 and CDR2: LNHDA and SQIVND (reference sequence). The CDR3 length is 15 residues. V lost 9 bases to trimming and J lost 5 bases; unmatched junction nucleotides: 8. CDR3 DNA sequence: TGTGCCAGCCGGGACAGGGGGCTAAGGGATCAGCCCCAGCATTTT. It codes for CASRDRGLRDQPQHF.

DNA for the CDR3: TGTGCCAGTAGTATTGGACTAGCGGGAGCGGGTGAGCAGTTCTTC. This translates into CASSIGLAGAGEQFF. This chain connects TRBV19 to TRBJ2-1; 13 bases match TRBD2. The germline gives CDR1 LNHDA, CDR2 SQIVND (reference sequence). With V trimmed by 3 bases and J by 9 bases, 5 bases remained unmatched. The CDR3 extends over 15 amino acids.

The V and J genes are TRBV5-6 and TRBJ2-7; weak D call: TRBD1 (5 bases). This CDR3 comprises 14 residues. Germline V gene data show CDR1 as SGHDT and CDR2 as YYEEEE. Trimming removed 7 bases at V and 4 bases at J, with 18 bases between. The CDR3 DNA reads as TGTGCCAGCGTAACCTCAGGGAACCCTTACGAGCAGTACTTC. The encoded protein is CASVTSGNPYEQYF.

The V and J genes are TRBV5-1 and TRBJ2-3; no definite D call. The CDR3 runs 12 residues. The germline V gene has CDR1 SGHRS and CDR2 YFSETQ. Trimming removed 0 bases at V and 6 bases at J, with 5 bases between. The DNA of the CDR3 is TGCGCCAGCAGCTTGGCCGTTGATACGCAGTATTTT. Protein sequence: CASSLAVDTQYF.

V and J are TRBV4-2 and TRBJ1-1, with TRBD1 matching 8 bases. V was clipped by 0 bases and J by 4 bases; unmatched bases: 4. The CDR3 is 15 residues long. The germline CDR1 and CDR2 sequences are LGHNA and YNFKEQ. DNA for the CDR3: TGTGCCAGCAGCCAAGATCAGGGGGCGCCCACTGAAGCTTTCTTT. Translating it yields CASSQDQGAPTEAFF.

This clone has a single count. This sequence joins TRBV6-5 and TRBJ1-6; TRBD1 might be the D (5 bases). Germline V lookup: CDR1 MNHEY, CDR2 SVGAGI. CDR3 length: 15 amino acids. The ends were cut back, 2 bases at V and 11 bases at J, with 16 bases in the middle. The DNA for the CDR3 is TGTGCCAGCAGTTACCTCAGGGTACAAAATGCACCCCTCCACTTT. This encodes CASSYLRVQNAPLHF.

The rearrangement joins TRBV5-1 to TRBJ2-7; 7 nucleotides align to TRBD1. With V trimmed by 4 bases and J by 2 bases, 6 bases remained unmatched. Germline V CDR1 and CDR2: SGHRS, YFSETQ. The CDR3 extends over 14 amino acids. The CDR3 nucleotides read TGCGCCAGCAGCCCCACAGGGGCGGCCTACGAGCAGTACTTC. It encodes CASSPTGAAYEQYF.